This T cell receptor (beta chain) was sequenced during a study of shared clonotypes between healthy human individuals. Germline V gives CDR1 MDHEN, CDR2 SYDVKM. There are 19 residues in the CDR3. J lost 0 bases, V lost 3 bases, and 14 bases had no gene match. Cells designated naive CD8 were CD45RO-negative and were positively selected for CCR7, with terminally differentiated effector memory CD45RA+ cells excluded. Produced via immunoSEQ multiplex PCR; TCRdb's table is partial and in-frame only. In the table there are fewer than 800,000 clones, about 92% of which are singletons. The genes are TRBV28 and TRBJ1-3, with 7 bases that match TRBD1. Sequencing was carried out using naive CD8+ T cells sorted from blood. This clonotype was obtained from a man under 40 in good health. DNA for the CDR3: TGTGCCAGCAGTTTTCTTCTGGGGACAGAATATCACTCTGGAAACACCATATATTTT. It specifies CASSFLLGTEYHSGNTIYF.